The 10 T cell receptor beta chains in this list originate from one sample, sequenced in a study of blood T cell repertoires in COVID-19. Produced via immunoSEQ multiplex PCR; TCRdb's table is partial and in-frame only. The table lists some 100,000 clones, 85% to 90% of them singletons. Sequenced: peripheral blood. The receptors originated from a woman of 80 years or more with active COVID-19.

This chain joins TRBV25-1 and TRBJ2-2; possibly TRBD2 for D (5 bases). With 3 bases removed from V and 9 bases from J, the gap between germline ends came to 5 bases. From germline, CDR1 is MGHDK and CDR2 SYGVNS. The CDR3 extends over 11 amino acids. The CDR3 reads CASSDGRELFF. For the CDR3, the DNA is TGTGCCAGCAGTGACGGGAGGGAGCTGTTTTTT.

This sequence joins TRBV25-1 and TRBJ2-7; no clear D gene. This CDR3 contains 17 residues. V was shortened by 5 bases and J by 0 bases, with 20 bases between the two germline ends. Germline V gene lookup returns CDR1 MGHDK and CDR2 SYGVNS. Written as DNA, the CDR3 is TGTGCCAGCAGTAACCCGGTTGACACACGTTTCTCCTACGAGCAGTACTTC. It yields the protein CASSNPVDTRFSYEQYF.

The chain recombines TRBV5-4 with TRBJ2-5, with TRBD2 matching over 14 bases. Per the germline V gene, CDR1 is SGHNT and CDR2 is YYREEE (reference sequence). The CDR3 is 15 amino acids. V gave up 5 bases and J gave up 3 bases; unmatched junction bases: 3. The CDR3 region is CASSQTSGREETQYF. In DNA form, the CDR3 reads TGTGCCAGCAGTCAGACTAGCGGGAGGGAAGAGACCCAGTACTTC.

The chain is built from TRBV3-1 (or the pseudogene TRBV3-2) and TRBJ2-2; D is uncertain. CDR3 length: 15 residues. Germline V gene sequence: CDR1 LGHDT, CDR2 YNNKEL (reference sequence). Between the trimmed V and J ends, which lost 7 bases and 2 bases, there was a span of 14 bases. The chain's CDR3 is CASNHWAGNTGELFF. DNA for the CDR3: TGTGCCAGCAATCACTGGGCAGGTAACACCGGGGAGCTGTTTTTT.

This sequence joins TRBV6-2 or TRBV6-3 and TRBJ2-3, with TRBD2 matching 8 bases. CDR1 is MNHEY and CDR2 is SVGEGT in the germline V gene. J lost 7 bases, V lost 5 bases, and 8 bases had no gene match. This CDR3 has 14 amino acids. CDR3 residues: CASSLTGGWNTQYF. The CDR3 coding sequence is TGTGCCAGCAGTCTGACGGGAGGGTGGAATACGCAGTATTTT.

This clone was seen a handful of times. The V gene is TRBV19, the J gene TRBJ2-3, with D hard to call. The CDR3 sequence is 14 residues long. CDR1 and CDR2 from the germline V gene are LNHDA and SQIVND (reference sequence). Trimming took 5 bases from V and 2 from J, leaving 11 bases between them. CDR3 DNA sequence: TGTGCCAGTAGTCCGATGCGAAACACAGATACGCAGTATTTT. Translation gives CASSPMRNTDTQYF.

The chain links TRBV5-1 to TRBJ2-1; TRBD1 agrees at 7 bases. Germline V gene data show CDR1 as SGHRS and CDR2 as YFSETQ. Germline trimming cut 2 bases from V and 0 bases from J; bases unmatched to any gene: 2. The CDR3 is 15 amino acids. The DNA of the CDR3 is TGCGCCAGCAGCTTCCCAGGGGGCTCCTACAATGAGCAGTTCTTC. Translated: CASSFPGGSYNEQFF.

The chain employs TRBV28 and TRBJ1-1, with D uncertain. V lost 3 bases and J lost 3, with 11 bases in between. Germline values: CDR1 MDHEN, CDR2 SYDVKM. The CDR3 consists of 14 residues. The CDR3 reads CASSFVRVDTEAFF. Written as DNA, the CDR3 is TGTGCCAGCAGTTTTGTGAGGGTGGACACTGAAGCTTTCTTT.

V usage is TRBV4-3 and J usage is TRBJ1-2; 8 positions match TRBD1. The CDR3 covers 18 residues. The germline CDR1 and CDR2 sequences are LGHNA and YSLEER. V was pared by 4 bases and J by 1 base, with 14 bases of the junction left unmatched. The DNA for the CDR3 is TGCGCCAGCAGCCCTGGGGACAGGTCCAGACGGGGTAACTATGGCTACACCTTC. Translating it yields CASSPGDRSRRGNYGYTF.

The chain joins TRBV7-2 to TRBJ2-2, with 12 bases fitting TRBD2. With 3 bases clipped from V and 4 bases from J, the junction kept 3 bases outside the gene matches. The CDR3 is made up of 16 amino acids. CDR1 is SGHTA and CDR2 is FQGNSA in the germline V gene. The CDR3 reads CASSFGTSGSTGELFF. As DNA, the CDR3 is TGTGCCAGCAGCTTTGGGACTAGCGGGTCCACCGGGGAGCTGTTTTTT.